This entry lists 6 T cell receptor beta chains sequenced from one sample in a study of T-cell reconstitution after alpha-beta-depleted transplantation in children. A TCRbeta library incorporating unique molecular identifiers was prepared. One entry per CDR3 protein, called by TCRdb with MiXCR from the PCR reads. The sample has around 530,000 distinct CDR3 sequences; approximately 30% are singletons. The sample in question was PBMCs from the stem cell graft donor, obtained from the stem cell graft. Receptors originate from a human donor who donated a stem cell graft to a child with aplastic anemia.

This chain uses TRBV3-1 with TRBJ2-1; TRBD1 aligns across 7 bases. Germline trimming cut 1 base from V and 6 bases from J; bases unmatched to any gene: 3. Germline CDR1 reads LGHDT; CDR2 reads YNNKEL (reference sequence). CDR3 length equals 14 residues. CDR3 sequence: CASSQGPGGNEQFF. In DNA, the CDR3 is TGTGCCAGCAGCCAAGGCCCAGGGGGCAATGAGCAGTTCTTC.

The chain uses TRBV29-1 and TRBJ2-7; 7 nucleotides match TRBD1. Germline assignment: CDR1 SQVTM and CDR2 ANQGSEA. The CDR3 totals 13 residues. Trimming took 2 bases from V and 4 from J; bases not matched to a gene: 5. In DNA, the CDR3 is TGCAGCGTTGAATTGGGACAGCAATACGAGCAGTACTTC. It encodes CSVELGQQYEQYF.

This clonotype was found a few times. The chain joins TRBV20-1 to TRBJ1-1; D is ambiguous. V was trimmed by 5 bases and J by 0 bases, leaving 10 bases between them. Per germline, CDR1 DFQATT and CDR2 SNEGSKA (reference sequence). This CDR3 is built from 13 residues. CDR3: CSAGRALNTEAFF. CDR3 bases: TGCAGTGCTGGGCGGGCTCTGAACACTGAAGCTTTCTTT.

The gene calls are TRBV7-9 and TRBJ2-7, with TRBD1 as a possible D gene (6 bases). With 10 bases removed from V and 0 bases from J, the gap between germline ends came to 16 bases. CDR3 length: 14 amino acids. The V gene's germline CDR1 is SEHNR and CDR2 FQNEAQ (reference sequence). The CDR3 protein is CANRKTGSSYEQYV. The CDR3 coding sequence is TGTGCCAACAGAAAAACAGGGAGCTCCTACGAGCAGTACGTC.

For this clonotype: With a much larger clone just one base away, this may be a read error. As DNA, the CDR3 is TGCGCCACCAGCTTAGGTTCGAACACTGAAGCTTTCTTT. Translated: CATSLGSNTEAFF. The chain is built from TRBV5-1 and TRBJ1-1; D gene uncertain. Germline assignment: CDR1 SGHRS and CDR2 YFSETQ. There are 13 residues in the CDR3.

The rearrangement uses TRBV5-5 and TRBJ2-7; 7 bases align to TRBD2. CDR1 and CDR2 (germline): SGHKS, YYEKEE (reference sequence). This CDR3 has 18 residues. The V gene end was trimmed by 4 bases and the J gene end by 0 bases; junction bases not matched to a gene: 16. The chain's CDR3 is CASSADIPGTTSSYEQYV. The CDR3 bases are TGTGCCAGCAGCGCTGACATCCCCGGGACTACAAGCTCCTACGAGCAGTACGTC.